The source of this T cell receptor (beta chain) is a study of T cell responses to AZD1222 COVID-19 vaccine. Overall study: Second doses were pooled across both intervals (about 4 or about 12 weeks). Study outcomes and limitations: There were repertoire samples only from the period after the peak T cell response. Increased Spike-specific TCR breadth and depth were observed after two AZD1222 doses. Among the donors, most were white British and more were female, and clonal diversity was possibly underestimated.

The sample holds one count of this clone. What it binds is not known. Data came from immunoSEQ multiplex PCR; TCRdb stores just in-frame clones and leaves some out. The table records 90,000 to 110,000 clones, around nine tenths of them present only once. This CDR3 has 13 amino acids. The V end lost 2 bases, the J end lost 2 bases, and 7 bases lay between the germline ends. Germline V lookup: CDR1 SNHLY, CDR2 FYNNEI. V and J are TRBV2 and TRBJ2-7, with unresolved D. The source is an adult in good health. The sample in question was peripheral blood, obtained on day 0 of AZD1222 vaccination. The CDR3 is CASSEIGTYEQYV. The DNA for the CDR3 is TGTGCCAGCAGTGAAATCGGCACCTACGAGCAGTACGTC.